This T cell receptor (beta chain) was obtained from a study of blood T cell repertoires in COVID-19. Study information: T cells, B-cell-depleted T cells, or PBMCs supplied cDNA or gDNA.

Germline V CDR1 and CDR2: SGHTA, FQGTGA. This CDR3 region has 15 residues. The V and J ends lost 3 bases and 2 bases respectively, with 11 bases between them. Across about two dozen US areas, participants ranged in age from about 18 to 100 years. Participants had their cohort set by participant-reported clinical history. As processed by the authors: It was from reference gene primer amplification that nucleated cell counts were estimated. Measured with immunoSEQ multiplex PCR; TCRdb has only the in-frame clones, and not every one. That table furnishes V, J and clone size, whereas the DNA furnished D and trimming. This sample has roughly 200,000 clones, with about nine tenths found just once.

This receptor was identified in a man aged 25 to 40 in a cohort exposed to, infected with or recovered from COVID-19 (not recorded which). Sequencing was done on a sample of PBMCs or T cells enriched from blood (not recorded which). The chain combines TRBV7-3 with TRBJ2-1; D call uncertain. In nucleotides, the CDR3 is TGTGCCAGCAGCTTCTTCCTCCTCCCCTACAATGAGCAGTTCTTC. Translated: CASSFFLLPYNEQFF.